Listed here are 23 T cell receptor beta chains from one sample, sequenced in a study of human CD8 memory T cell subsets. Researchers made TCR beta libraries via UMI-labeled 5' RACE. TCRdb reanalyzed the 5' RACE reads, giving one entry per CDR3 protein sequence and no DNA. The table lists around 20,000 distinct CDR3 sequences. The sample taken for sequencing was CD8+ T cells from PBMCs. These receptors came from a human donor in good health.

This chain connects TRBV23-1 to TRBJ1-3. TRBV23-1 is filed as an ORF, its function uncertain. The CDR3 totals 17 residues. CDR3 protein: CASSPYLRQGSGNTIYF.

The chain uses TRBV29-1 and TRBJ1-1. This CDR3 comprises 15 residues. Germline V gives CDR1 SQVTM, CDR2 ANQGSEA. CDR3 in amino acids: CSVEIGTWGDTEAFF.

The chain links TRBV13 to TRBJ1-5. CDR1 and CDR2 from the germline V gene are PRHDT and FYEKMQ (reference sequence). CDR3 length equals 15 residues. CDR3 region: CASSLGGYSNQPQHF.

This chain connects TRBV19 to TRBJ1-1. The CDR3 covers 14 residues. From germline, CDR1 is LNHDA and CDR2 SQIVND (reference sequence). CDR3 in amino acids: CASSPQLWGTEAFF.

CDR3 residues: CASSDRGANTEAFF. This rearrangement joins TRBV12-3 or TRBV12-4 to TRBJ1-1; TCRdb's D gene call, TRBD1, goes unchecked for lack of DNA. The CDR3 runs 14 residues.

The CDR3 sequence: CASSQPGQGTDTQYF. The V gene is TRBV27, the J gene TRBJ2-3; TCRdb outputs TRBD1, but without DNA this stays unchecked. The CDR3 sequence is 15 residues long. Germline CDR1 and CDR2: MNHEY and SMNVEV (reference sequence).

This clonotype is medium-sized by frequency. This chain joins TRBV21-1 and TRBJ1-4; TCRdb's D call, TRBD1, is unchecked because there is no DNA. TRBV21-1 is marked as a pseudogene. This CDR3 contains 15 residues. The chain's CDR3 is CASSKGRVVNEKLFF.

This chain connects TRBV7-2 to TRBJ2-1; TCRdb's assignment of TRBD2 cannot be checked, as there is no DNA. The CDR3 covers 15 residues. The V gene's germline CDR1 is SGHTA and CDR2 FQGNSA. This CDR3 is CASSLLAPEFDEQFF. The complete variable domain, with remaining parts taken from reference TRBV7-2 and TRBJ2-1, reads GAGVSQSPSNKVTEKGKDVELRCDPISGHTALYWYRQSLGQGLEFLIYFQGNSAPDKSGLPSDRFSAERTGGSVSTLTIQRTQQEDSAVYLCASSLLAPEFDEQFFGPGTRLTVL.

The V and J genes are TRBV4-3 and TRBJ2-5; TCRdb's D gene call, TRBD1, goes unchecked for lack of DNA. CDR3 length: 16 residues. Germline loops: CDR1 LGHNA, CDR2 YSLEER. CDR3 region: CASSQVVTGEGETQYF.

V usage is TRBV29-1 and J usage is TRBJ2-2. CDR1 and CDR2 from the germline V gene are SQVTM and ANQGSEA. CDR3 length: 11 amino acids. CDR3 residues: CSVVNTGELFF.

This sequence joins TRBV28 and TRBJ1-5; TCRdb picks TRBD1, but there is no DNA to check that call. Per germline, CDR1 MDHEN and CDR2 SYDVKM. The CDR3 sequence is 15 residues long. The CDR3 spells CASSLYAGAGQPQHF.

This sequence joins TRBV20-1 and TRBJ2-2; TCRdb calls TRBD1, which cannot be checked without DNA. The germline CDR1 and CDR2 sequences are DFQATT and SNEGSKA (reference sequence). CDR3 length equals 16 residues. The CDR3 loop is CSARSGPGGDSGELFF.

The rearrangement links TRBV29-1 to TRBJ2-5; as DNA is missing, the TRBD1 call by TCRdb cannot be tested. This CDR3 comprises 14 residues. The germline V gene has CDR1 SQVTM and CDR2 ANQGSEA. This chain's CDR3 is CSIWVQAEQETQYF. Looking up the rest from reference TRBV29-1 and TRBJ2-5 gives the full variable domain: SAVISQKPSRDICQRGTSLTIQCQVDSQVTMMFWYRQQPGQSLTLIATANQGSEATYESGFVIDKFPISRPNLTFSTLTVSNMSPEDSSIYLCSIWVQAEQETQYFGPGTRLLVL.

This chain links TRBV28 with TRBJ1-2; the D gene TCRdb calls, TRBD1, cannot be checked with no DNA. Germline V CDR1 and CDR2: MDHEN, SYDVKM. The CDR3 extends over 14 amino acids. This chain's CDR3 is CASSFRRTGYGYTF.

Frequency places this clonotype as medium-sized. The V gene is TRBV28, the J gene TRBJ2-7; the TCRdb D gene call, TRBD1, has no DNA to confirm it. This CDR3 is 12 amino acids long. Germline CDR1 reads MDHEN; CDR2 reads SYDVKM. The CDR3 spells CASRHLQGGQYF.

The chain combines TRBV7-9 with TRBJ2-5; the TCRdb call, TRBD1, lacks DNA for checking. Germline V gene lookup returns CDR1 SEHNR and CDR2 FQNEAQ (reference sequence). This CDR3 comprises 15 residues. CDR3 residues: CASSPYPGGRETQYF. The entire variable domain, with the rest obtained from reference TRBV7-9 and TRBJ2-5, is as follows: DTGVSQNPRHKITKRGQNVTFRCDPISEHNRLYWYRQTLGQGPEFLTYFQNEAQLEKSRLLSDRFSAERPKGSFSTLEIQRTEQGDSAMYLCASSPYPGGRETQYFGPGTRLLVL.

The J gene is TRBJ2-7, the V gene TRBV10-3; the D call from TCRdb, TRBD1, cannot be confirmed without DNA. CDR1 and CDR2 (germline): ENHRY, SYGVKD. CDR3 length equals 15 residues. The CDR3 sequence is CAIRVLDRDPYEQYF.

CDR3 amino acids: CASSYLRGSTYEQYF. J is TRBJ2-7 and V is TRBV6-6; with no DNA, the TCRdb D assignment of TRBD1 cannot be verified. The germline gives CDR1 MNHNY, CDR2 SVGAGI (reference sequence). This CDR3 spans 15 amino acids.

The rearrangement joins TRBV5-5 to TRBJ1-5; TCRdb gives TRBD1 as the D gene, but with no DNA this cannot be confirmed. The CDR3 runs 14 residues. Germline CDR1 SGHKS, CDR2 YYEKEE (reference sequence). CDR3 protein: CASSLEGGGQPQHF. Together with reference TRBV5-5 and TRBJ1-5, the CDR3 gives the full variable domain: DAGVTQSPTHLIKTRGQQVTLRCSPISGHKSVSWYQQVLGQGPQFIFQYYEKEERGRGNFPDRFSARQFPNYSSELNVNALLLGDSALYLCASSLEGGGQPQHFGDGTRLSIL.

The CDR3 sequence: CATSRDKFQETQYF. This chain uses TRBV15 with TRBJ2-5. The CDR3 covers 14 residues. Germline V gene lookup returns CDR1 LNHNV and CDR2 YYDKDF (reference sequence). Complete variable domain (other parts from reference TRBV15 and TRBJ2-5): DAMVIQNPRYQVTQFGKPVTLSCSQTLNHNVMYWYQQKSSQAPKLLFHYYDKDFNNEADTPDNFQSRRPNTSFCFLDIRSPGLGDTAMYLCATSRDKFQETQYFGPGTRLLVL.

Judged by frequency, this clonotype is medium-sized. The chain recombines TRBV29-1 with TRBJ1-1; TCRdb calls TRBD1, which cannot be checked without DNA. CDR1 is SQVTM, CDR2 ANQGSEA, per germline. The CDR3 sequence is 12 residues long. This chain's CDR3 is CSVALDRGGAFF.

The chain employs TRBV6-5 and TRBJ2-2; TCRdb's D gene call, TRBD2, goes unchecked for lack of DNA. Germline CDR1 and CDR2: MNHEY and SVGAGI. This CDR3 has 13 amino acids. CDR3: CASSYREAGELFF.

The V and J genes are TRBV20-1 and TRBJ2-3; TCRdb designates TRBD2, a call that cannot be tested without DNA. The CDR3 sequence is 16 residues long. Germline CDR1 DFQATT, CDR2 SNEGSKA (reference sequence). The CDR3 protein is CSAKTIWRETIPTQYF.